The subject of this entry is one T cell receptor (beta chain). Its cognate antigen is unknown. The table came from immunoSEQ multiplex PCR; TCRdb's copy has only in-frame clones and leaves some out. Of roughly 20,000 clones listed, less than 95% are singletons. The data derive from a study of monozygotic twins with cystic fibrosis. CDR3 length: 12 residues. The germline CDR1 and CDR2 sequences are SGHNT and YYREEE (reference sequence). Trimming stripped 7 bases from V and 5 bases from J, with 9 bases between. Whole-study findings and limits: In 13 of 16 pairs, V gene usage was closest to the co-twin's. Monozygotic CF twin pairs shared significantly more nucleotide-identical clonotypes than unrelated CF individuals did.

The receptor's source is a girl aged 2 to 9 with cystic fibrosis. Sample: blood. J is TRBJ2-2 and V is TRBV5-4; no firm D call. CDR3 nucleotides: TGTGCCAGCCTCACCGGGACCGGGGAGCTGTTTTTT. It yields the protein CASLTGTGELFF.